This T cell receptor (beta chain) came from a study of OX40 agonist ivuxolimab in advanced cancers. The overall study: The patients' treatment was ivuxolimab, an agonistic anti-OX40 (CD134) antibody. Averaging roughly 60 years in age, with a range of about 23 to 85, the cohort was around 87% male.

Findings of the study overall: Clones of CD4+ and CD8+ blood T cells grew by week 6 at doses of 0.1 to 3.0 mg/kg.

Measured with immunoSEQ multiplex PCR; TCRdb has only the in-frame clones, and not every one. Among about 70,000 clones, approximately 78% were seen once, and the ten largest hold about 7%. On this clone itself: Its antigen is unidentified.

Germline V gene data show CDR1 as SQVTM and CDR2 as ANQGSEA. V was shortened by 7 bases and J by 5 bases, with 14 bases between the two germline ends. The CDR3 loop spans 12 amino acids. The TCR sequence derives from an adult with an advanced solid tumor such as melanoma, head and neck, liver or kidney cancer. The J gene is TRBJ2-5, the V gene TRBV29-1; D is undetermined. Material: CD4+ or CD8+ T cells sorted from blood, obtained in a trial of the OX40 agonist ivuxolimab. The CDR3 DNA is TGCAGCGCCTTCGACGGCGGTGAGACCCAGTACTTC. This codes for CSAFDGGETQYF.